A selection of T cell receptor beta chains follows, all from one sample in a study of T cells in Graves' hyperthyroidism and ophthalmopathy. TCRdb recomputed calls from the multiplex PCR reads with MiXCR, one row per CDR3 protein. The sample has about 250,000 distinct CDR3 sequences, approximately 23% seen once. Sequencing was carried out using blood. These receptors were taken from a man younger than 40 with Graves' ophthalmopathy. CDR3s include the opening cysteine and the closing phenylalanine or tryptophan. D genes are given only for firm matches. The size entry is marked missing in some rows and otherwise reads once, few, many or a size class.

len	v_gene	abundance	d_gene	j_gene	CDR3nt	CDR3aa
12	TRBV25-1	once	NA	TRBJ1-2	TGTGCCAGCAGTCAAAGCGGGTTCGGCTACACCTTC	CASSQSGFGYTF
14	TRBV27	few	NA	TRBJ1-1	TGTGCCAGCAGCTCGACCCGGAGAAACACTGAAGCTTTCTTT	CASSSTRRNTEAFF
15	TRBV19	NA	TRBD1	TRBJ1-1	TGTACCAGTAGTCACCCGACAGGGAGTAACACTGAAGCTTTCTTT	CTSSHPTGSNTEAFF
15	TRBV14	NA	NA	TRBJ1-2	TGTGCCAGCAGCCAAGACAGGATGCGAGACTATGGCTACACCTTC	CASSQDRMRDYGYTF
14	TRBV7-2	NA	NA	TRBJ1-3	TGTGCCAGCAGCTCCCTAGCCGCTGGAAACACCATATATTTT	CASSSLAAGNTIYF
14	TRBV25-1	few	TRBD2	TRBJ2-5	TGTGCCAGCAGTAACCCCGGCGGGGGGAAGACCCAGTACTTC	CASSNPGGGKTQYF
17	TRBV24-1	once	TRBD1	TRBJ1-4	TGTGCCACCAGTGATTCCACGACAGGGTCGGGTAATGAAAAACTGTTTTTT	CATSDSTTGSGNEKLFF
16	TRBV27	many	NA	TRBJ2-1	TGTGCCAGCAGCTTAAGAGGGAGAGGGTCCTACAATGAGCAGTTCTTC	CASSLRGRGSYNEQFF
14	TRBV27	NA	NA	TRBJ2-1	TGTGCCAGCGGTGTCAGGAGCTCCTACAATGAGCAGTTCTTC	CASGVRSSYNEQFF
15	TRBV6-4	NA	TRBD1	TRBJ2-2	TGTGCCAGCGCTAAACAGGGGGCTGGCACCGGGGAGCTGTTTTTT	CASAKQGAGTGELFF
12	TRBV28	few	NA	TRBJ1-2	TGTGCCGGCAGTAACAGCATCTATGGCTACACCTTC	CAGSNSIYGYTF
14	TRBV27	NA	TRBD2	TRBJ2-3	TGTGCCAGCAGTTTAATTAGCGGGAGGGATACGCAGTATTTT	CASSLISGRDTQYF
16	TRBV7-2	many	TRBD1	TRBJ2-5	TGTGCCAGCAGCCGCGGGACAGGGGGCGCGGTAAAGACCCAGTACTTC	CASSRGTGGAVKTQYF
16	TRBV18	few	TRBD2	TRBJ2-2	TGTGCCAGCTCACCGCTCGGGACTAGCCGAACCGGGGAGCTGTTTTTT	CASSPLGTSRTGELFF
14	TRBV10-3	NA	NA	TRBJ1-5	TGTGCCATCAGTGAGTCGGTGAGCAATCAGCCCCAGCATTTT	CAISESVSNQPQHF
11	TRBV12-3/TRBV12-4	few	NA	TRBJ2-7	TGTGCCAGCAGTTTTCTTTGGGAGCAGTACTTC	CASSFLWEQYF
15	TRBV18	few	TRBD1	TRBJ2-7	TGTGCCAGCTCACCAAAGGTGGGACAGATCTACGAGCAGTACTTC	CASSPKVGQIYEQYF
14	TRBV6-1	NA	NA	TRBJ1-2	TGTGCCAGCAGTGAATGGGGGGGGAGGGCCGGCTACACCTTC	CASSEWGGRAGYTF
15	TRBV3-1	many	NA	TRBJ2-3	TGTGCCAGCAGCCTAGACGCGTCCGGGACAGATACGCAGTATTTT	CASSLDASGTDTQYF
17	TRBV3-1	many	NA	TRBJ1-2	TGTGCCAGCAGCCAGGAAAGGCCCCGCCCAGCGAACTATGGCTACACCTTC	CASSQERPRPANYGYTF
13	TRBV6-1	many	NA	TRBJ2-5	TGTGCCAGCAGTGTTACTCATGGGGAGACCCAGTACTTC	CASSVTHGETQYF
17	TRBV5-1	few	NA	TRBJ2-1	TGCGCCAGCAGCTTAACGTTTACTCGGAGCTCCTACAATGAGCAGTTCTTC	CASSLTFTRSSYNEQFF
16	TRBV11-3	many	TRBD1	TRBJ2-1	TGTGCCAGCAGCTTTCTCGGGACAGGGGACTACAATGAGCAGTTCTTC	CASSFLGTGDYNEQFF
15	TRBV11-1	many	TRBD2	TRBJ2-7	TGTGCCAGCAGCGCCCCTAGCGGGGCCATCTACGAGCAGTACTTC	CASSAPSGAIYEQYF
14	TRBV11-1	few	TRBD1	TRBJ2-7	TGTGCCAGTAGTAACGCAGGGGGCCTCCACGAGCAGTACTTC	CASSNAGGLHEQYF
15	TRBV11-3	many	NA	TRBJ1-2	TGTGCCAGCAGCTTAGGCGGCAGCGCTAACTATGGCTACACCTTC	CASSLGGSANYGYTF
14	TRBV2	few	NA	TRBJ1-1	TGTGCCAGCAGCTATCAGTGGAGAATCTCTGAAGCTTTCTTT	CASSYQWRISEAFF
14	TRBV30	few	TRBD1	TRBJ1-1	TGTGCCTGGAGGTTCATACAGGGGAACCCTGGAGCTTTCTTT	CAWRFIQGNPGAFF
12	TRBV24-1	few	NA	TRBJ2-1	TGTGCCACCGGGACGGAGTACAATGAGCAGTTCTTC	CATGTEYNEQFF
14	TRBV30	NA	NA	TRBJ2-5	TGTGCCTGGAGCCTTGGGGGACCCCAAGAGACCCAGTACTTC	CAWSLGGPQETQYF
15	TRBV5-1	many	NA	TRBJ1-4	TGCGCCAGCAGCACCGGGACCGCCGACTATGAAAAACTGTTTTTT	CASSTGTADYEKLFF
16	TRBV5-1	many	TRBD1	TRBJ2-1	TGCGCCAGCAGCTTGGAAGGGACAGCTTCCTACAATGAGCAGTTCTTC	CASSLEGTASYNEQFF
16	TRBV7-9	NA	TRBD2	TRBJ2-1	TGTGCCAGCAGCCCATATAGCGGGAGCTCCTACAATGAGCAGTTCTTC	CASSPYSGSSYNEQFF
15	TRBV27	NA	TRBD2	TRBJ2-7	TGTGCCAGCAGTCTTAGACTAGCGGGAGGTTTCGAGCAGTACTTC	CASSLRLAGGFEQYF
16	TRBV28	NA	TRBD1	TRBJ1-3	TGTGCCAGCAGTTCACCCAGGACAGGTTTTGGAAACACCATATATTTT	CASSSPRTGFGNTIYF
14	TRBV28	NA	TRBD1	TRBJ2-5	TGTGCCAGCAGTTACAGGGGGCAACGAGAGACCCAGTACTTC	CASSYRGQRETQYF
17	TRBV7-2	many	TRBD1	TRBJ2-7	TGTGCCAGCAGCCCGAGGGCAGGGGGCCGAAATCGCAACGAGCAGTACTTC	CASSPRAGGRNRNEQYF
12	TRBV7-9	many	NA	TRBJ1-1	TGTGCCAGCAGTTTCAAGGGCACTGAAGCTTTCTTT	CASSFKGTEAFF
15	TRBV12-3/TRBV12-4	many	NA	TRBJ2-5	TGTGCCAGCATCAACGGAGGGGGACTTCAAGAGACCCAGTACTTC	CASINGGGLQETQYF
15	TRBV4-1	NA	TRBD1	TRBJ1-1	TGCGCCAGCAGCACCCGGGACAGGGATTTCACTGAAGCTTTCTTT	CASSTRDRDFTEAFF
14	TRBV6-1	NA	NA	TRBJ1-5	TGTGCCAGCAGTACAGACAGGCGCAATCAGCCCCAGCATTTT	CASSTDRRNQPQHF
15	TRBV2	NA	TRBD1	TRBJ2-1	TGTGCCAGCAGCATTGGGACAGGGGCGTATAATGAGCAGTTCTTC	CASSIGTGAYNEQFF
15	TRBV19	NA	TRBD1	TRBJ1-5	TGTGCCAGTAGTATTCAGTCGTCAGGGGGTCAGCCCCAGCATTTT	CASSIQSSGGQPQHF
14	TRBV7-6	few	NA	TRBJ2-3	TGTGCCAGCAGCTTACCCCCGGGCACAGATACGCAGTATTTT	CASSLPPGTDTQYF
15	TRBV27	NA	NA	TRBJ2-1	TGTGCCAGCAGTTGGATAACGGGAGCATCCCATGAGCAGTTCTTC	CASSWITGASHEQFF
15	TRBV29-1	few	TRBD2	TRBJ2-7	TGCAGCGTTGAAGGGACTAGCGGGAGCTTATACGAGCAGTACTTC	CSVEGTSGSLYEQYF
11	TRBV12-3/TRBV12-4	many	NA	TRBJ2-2	TGTGCCAGCAGTTTGCGGGGGGAGCTGTTTTTT	CASSLRGELFF
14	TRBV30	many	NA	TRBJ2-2	TGTGCCTGGACCGGGGGGCTCCTTCAAGGGGAGCTGTTTTTT	CAWTGGLLQGELFF